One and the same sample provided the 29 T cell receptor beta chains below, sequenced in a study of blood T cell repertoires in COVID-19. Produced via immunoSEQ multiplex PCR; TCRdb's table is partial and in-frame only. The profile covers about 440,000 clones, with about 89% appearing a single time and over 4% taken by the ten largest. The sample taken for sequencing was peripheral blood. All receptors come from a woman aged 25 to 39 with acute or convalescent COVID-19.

The DNA for the CDR3 is TGTGCCAGTAGTATAGATCCAGGGGGCGAGCAGTACTTC. Translated, it gives CASSIDPGGEQYF. The chain has TRBV19 and TRBJ2-7, with 7 bases lining up with TRBD1. The J segment lost 6 bases and the V segment lost 0 bases, leaving 2 bases of the junction unmatched. Germline lookup yields CDR1 LNHDA and CDR2 SQIVND (reference sequence). This CDR3 contains 13 residues.

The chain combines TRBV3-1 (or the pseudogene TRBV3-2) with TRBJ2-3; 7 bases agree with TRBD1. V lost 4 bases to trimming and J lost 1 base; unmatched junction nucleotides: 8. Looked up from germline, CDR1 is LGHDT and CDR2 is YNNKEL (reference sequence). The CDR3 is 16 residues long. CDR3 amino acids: CASSLLDRPGTDTQYF. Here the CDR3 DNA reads TGTGCCAGCAGCCTCTTGGACAGGCCGGGCACAGATACGCAGTATTTT.

The CDR3 sequence is CASRGDRGRSEAFF. The CDR3, as DNA: TGTGCCAGCAGAGGGGATCGGGGGAGGTCTGAAGCTTTCTTT. The V and J genes are TRBV25-1 and TRBJ1-1; D might be TRBD1 (5 bases). This CDR3 is built from 14 residues. The V end was cut by 6 bases, the J end by 6 bases, with 17 bases between. The germline CDR1 and CDR2 sequences are MGHDK and SYGVNS. The full variable domain, its missing parts supplied by reference TRBV25-1 and TRBJ1-1, is EADIYQTPRYLVIGTGKKITLECSQTMGHDKMYWYQQDPGMELHLIHYSYGVNSTEKGDLSSESTVSRIRTEHFPLTLESARPSHTSQYLCASRGDRGRSEAFFGQGTRLTVV.

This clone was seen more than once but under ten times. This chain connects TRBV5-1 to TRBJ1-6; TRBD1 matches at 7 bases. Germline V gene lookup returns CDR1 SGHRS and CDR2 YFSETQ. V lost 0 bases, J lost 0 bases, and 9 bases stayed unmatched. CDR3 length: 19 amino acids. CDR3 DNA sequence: TGCGCCAGCAGCTTGGACAGGGGCGCCTCAAGCTCCTATAATTCACCCCTCCACTTT. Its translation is CASSLDRGASSSYNSPLHF.

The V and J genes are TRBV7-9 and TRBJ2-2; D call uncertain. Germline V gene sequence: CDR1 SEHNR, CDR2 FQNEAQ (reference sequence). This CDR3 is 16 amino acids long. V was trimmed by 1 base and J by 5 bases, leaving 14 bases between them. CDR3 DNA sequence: TGTGCCAGCAGCTTAGACATGCAAGTCAGGACCGGGGAGCTGTTTTTT. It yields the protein CASSLDMQVRTGELFF.

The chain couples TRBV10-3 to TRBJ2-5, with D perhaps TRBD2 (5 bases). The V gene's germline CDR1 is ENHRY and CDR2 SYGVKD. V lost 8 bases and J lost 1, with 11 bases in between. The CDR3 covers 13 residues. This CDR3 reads CAIRGSLQETQYF. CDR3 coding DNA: TGTGCCATCCGAGGGAGCCTCCAAGAGACCCAGTACTTC.

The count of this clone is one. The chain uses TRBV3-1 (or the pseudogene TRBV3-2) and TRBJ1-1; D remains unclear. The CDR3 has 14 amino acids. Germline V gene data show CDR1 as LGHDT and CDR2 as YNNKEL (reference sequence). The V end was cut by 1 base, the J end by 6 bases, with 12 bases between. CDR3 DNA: TGTGCCAGCAGCCAAGCCTTACATGTGCCTGAAGCTTTCTTT. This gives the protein CASSQALHVPEAFF.

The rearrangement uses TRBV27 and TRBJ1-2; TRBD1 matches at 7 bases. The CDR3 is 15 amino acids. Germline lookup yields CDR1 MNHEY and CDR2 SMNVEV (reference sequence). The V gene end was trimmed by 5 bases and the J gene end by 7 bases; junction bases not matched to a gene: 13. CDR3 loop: CASSPTGVTGSGYTF. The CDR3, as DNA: TGTGCCAGCAGTCCTACCGGCGTGACAGGGTCTGGCTACACCTTC.

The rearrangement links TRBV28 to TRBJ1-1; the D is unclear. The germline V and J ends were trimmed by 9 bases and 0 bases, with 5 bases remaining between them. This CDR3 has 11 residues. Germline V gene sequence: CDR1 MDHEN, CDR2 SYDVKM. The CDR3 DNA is TGTGCCAGTCGAGTGAACACTGAAGCTTTCTTT. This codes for CASRVNTEAFF.

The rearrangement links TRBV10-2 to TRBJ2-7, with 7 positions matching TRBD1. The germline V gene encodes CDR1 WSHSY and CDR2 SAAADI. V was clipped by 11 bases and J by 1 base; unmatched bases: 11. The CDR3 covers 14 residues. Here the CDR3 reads CAAIGQALSYEQYF. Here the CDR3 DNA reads TGCGCCGCAATCGGACAGGCCCTATCCTACGAGCAGTACTTC.

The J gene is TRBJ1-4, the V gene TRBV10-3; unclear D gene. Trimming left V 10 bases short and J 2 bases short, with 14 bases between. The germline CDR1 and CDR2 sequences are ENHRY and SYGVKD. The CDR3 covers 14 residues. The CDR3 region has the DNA TGTGCCACCTCCGGGTCCCGCACTAATGAAAAACTGTTTTTT. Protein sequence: CATSGSRTNEKLFF.

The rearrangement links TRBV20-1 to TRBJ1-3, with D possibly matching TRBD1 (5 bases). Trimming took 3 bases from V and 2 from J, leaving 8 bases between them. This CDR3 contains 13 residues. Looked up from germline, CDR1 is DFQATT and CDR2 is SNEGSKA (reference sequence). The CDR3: CSASAGTGNTIYF. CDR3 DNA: TGCAGTGCTAGTGCAGGGACTGGAAACACCATATATTTT.

CDR3 DNA: TGTGCCACCAGCAGAGATTTGTCTAGCGGGGAGATCCCAGATACGCAGTATTTT. Its translation is CATSRDLSSGEIPDTQYF. V gene TRBV15 combines with J gene TRBJ2-3, with 9 bases identical to TRBD2. The CDR3 has 18 amino acids. Per the germline V gene, CDR1 is LNHNV and CDR2 is YYDKDF (reference sequence). V trimming: 0 bases; J trimming: 4 bases; junction bases outside the gene matches: 11.

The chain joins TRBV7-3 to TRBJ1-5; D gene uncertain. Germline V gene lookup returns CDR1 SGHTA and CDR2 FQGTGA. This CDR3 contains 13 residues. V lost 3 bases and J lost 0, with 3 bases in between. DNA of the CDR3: TGTGCCAGCAGCTTTCATAGCAATCAGCCCCAGCATTTT. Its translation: CASSFHSNQPQHF.

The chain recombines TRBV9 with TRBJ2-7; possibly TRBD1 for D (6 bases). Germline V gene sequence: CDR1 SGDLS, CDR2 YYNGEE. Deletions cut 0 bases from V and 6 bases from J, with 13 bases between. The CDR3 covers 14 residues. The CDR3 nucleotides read TGTGCCAGCAGCGTAGCTCAACAGGGTCTCGAGCAGTACTTC. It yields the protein CASSVAQQGLEQYF.

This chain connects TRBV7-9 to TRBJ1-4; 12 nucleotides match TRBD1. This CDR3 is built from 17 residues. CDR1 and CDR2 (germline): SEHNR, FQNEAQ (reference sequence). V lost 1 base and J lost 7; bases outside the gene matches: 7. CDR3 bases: TGTGCCAGCAGCTTAGTGGGACAGGGGGCTCAAAGTGAAAAACTGTTTTTT. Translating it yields CASSLVGQGAQSEKLFF.

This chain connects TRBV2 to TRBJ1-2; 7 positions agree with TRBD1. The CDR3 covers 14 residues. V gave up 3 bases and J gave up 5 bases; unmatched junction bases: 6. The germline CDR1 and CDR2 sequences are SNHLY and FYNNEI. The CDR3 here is CASSERQGGYGYTF. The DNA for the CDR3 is TGTGCCAGCAGTGAGAGACAGGGAGGATATGGCTACACCTTC.

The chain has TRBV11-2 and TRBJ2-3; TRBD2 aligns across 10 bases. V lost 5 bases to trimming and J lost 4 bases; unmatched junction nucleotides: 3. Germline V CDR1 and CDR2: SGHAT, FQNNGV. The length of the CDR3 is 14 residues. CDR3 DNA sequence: TGTGCCAGCAGCGTTACTAGCGGGGCAGATACGCAGTATTTT. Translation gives CASSVTSGADTQYF.

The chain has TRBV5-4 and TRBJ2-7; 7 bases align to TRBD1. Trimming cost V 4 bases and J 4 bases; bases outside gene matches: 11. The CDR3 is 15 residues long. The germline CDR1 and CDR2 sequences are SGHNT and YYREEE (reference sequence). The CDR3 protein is CASSPTGTDPYEQYF. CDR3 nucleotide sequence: TGTGCCAGCAGCCCCACCGGGACAGACCCTTACGAGCAGTACTTC.

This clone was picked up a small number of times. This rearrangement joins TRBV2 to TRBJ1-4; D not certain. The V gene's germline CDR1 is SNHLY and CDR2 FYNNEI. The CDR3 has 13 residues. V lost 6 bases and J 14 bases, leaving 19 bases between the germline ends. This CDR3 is CASSFGELPRLFF. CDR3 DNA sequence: TGTGCCAGCAGCTTTGGGGAGCTGCCGAGGCTGTTTTTT.

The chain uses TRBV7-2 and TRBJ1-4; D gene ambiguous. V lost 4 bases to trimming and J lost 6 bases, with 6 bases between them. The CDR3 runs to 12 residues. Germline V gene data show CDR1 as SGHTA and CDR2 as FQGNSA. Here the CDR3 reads CASSSPDEKLFF. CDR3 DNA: TGTGCCAGCAGCTCCCCAGATGAAAAACTGTTTTTT. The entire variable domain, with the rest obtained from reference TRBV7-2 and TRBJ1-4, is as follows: GAGVSQSPSNKVTEKGKDVELRCDPISGHTALYWYRQSLGQGLEFLIYFQGNSAPDKSGLPSDRFSAERTGGSVSTLTIQRTQQEDSAVYLCASSSPDEKLFFGSGTQLSVL.

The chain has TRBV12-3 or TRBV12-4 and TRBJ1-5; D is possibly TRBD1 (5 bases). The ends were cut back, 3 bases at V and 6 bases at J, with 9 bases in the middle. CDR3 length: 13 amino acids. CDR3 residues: CASSFLGVQPQHF. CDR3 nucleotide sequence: TGTGCCAGCAGTTTCCTAGGGGTTCAGCCCCAGCATTTT.

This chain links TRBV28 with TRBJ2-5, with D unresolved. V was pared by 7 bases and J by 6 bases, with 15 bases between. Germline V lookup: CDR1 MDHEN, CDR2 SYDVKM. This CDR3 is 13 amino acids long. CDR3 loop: CASINTGRKTQYF. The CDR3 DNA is TGTGCCAGCATCAATACTGGTCGAAAGACCCAGTACTTC.

The CDR3 sequence: CASSLGPGMNTEAFF. The CDR3 coding sequence is TGTGCCAGCAGCTTGGGGCCGGGGATGAACACTGAAGCTTTCTTT. The chain is built from TRBV5-5 and TRBJ1-1; D gene ambiguous. The CDR3 runs 15 residues. Germline assignment: CDR1 SGHKS and CDR2 YYEKEE (reference sequence). The V end lost 0 bases, the J end lost 0 bases, and 9 bases lay between the germline ends.

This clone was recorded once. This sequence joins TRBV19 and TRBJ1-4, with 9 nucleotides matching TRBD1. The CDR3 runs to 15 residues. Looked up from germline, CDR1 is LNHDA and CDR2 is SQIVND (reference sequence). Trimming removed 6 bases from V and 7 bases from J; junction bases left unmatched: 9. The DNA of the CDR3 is TGTGCCAGTAGAAACAACAGGGGGCTGAGTGAAAAACTGTTTTTT. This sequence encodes CASRNNRGLSEKLFF.

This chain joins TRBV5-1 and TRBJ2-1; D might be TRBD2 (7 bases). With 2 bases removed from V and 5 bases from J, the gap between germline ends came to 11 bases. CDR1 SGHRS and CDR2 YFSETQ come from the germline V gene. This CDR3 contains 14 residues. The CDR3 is CASSFGGPNNEQFF. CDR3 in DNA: TGCGCCAGCAGCTTCGGGGGGCCTAACAATGAGCAGTTCTTC.

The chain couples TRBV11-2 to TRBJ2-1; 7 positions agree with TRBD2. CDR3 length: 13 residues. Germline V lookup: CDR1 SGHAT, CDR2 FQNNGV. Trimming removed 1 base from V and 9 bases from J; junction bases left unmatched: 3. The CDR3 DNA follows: TGTGCCAGCAGCTTAGGCGGGGGATTTGAGCAGTTCTTC. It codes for CASSLGGGFEQFF.

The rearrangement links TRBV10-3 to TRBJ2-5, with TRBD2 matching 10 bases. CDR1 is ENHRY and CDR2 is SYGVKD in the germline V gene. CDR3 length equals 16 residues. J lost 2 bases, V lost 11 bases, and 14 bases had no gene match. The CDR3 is CAARGSSGGTQETQYF. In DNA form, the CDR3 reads TGTGCCGCCCGGGGATCTAGCGGGGGTACACAAGAGACCCAGTACTTC.

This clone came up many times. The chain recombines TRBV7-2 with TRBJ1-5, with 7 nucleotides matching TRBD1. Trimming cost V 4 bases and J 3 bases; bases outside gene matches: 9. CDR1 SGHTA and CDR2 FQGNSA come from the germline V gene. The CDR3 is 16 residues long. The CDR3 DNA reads TGTGCCAGCAGCTCACGACAGGGTGGGACCAATCAGCCCCAGCATTTT. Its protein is CASSSRQGGTNQPQHF.